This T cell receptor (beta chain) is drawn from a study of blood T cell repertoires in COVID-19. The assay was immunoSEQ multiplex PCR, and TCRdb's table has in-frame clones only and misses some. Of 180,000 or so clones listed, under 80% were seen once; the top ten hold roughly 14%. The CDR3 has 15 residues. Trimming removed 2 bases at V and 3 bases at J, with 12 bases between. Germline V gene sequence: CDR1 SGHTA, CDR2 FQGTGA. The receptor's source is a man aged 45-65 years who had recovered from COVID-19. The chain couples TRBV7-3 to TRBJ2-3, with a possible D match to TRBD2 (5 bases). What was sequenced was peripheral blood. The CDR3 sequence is CASSLATGMTDTQYF. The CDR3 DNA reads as TGTGCCAGCAGCTTAGCAACGGGAATGACAGATACGCAGTATTTT.